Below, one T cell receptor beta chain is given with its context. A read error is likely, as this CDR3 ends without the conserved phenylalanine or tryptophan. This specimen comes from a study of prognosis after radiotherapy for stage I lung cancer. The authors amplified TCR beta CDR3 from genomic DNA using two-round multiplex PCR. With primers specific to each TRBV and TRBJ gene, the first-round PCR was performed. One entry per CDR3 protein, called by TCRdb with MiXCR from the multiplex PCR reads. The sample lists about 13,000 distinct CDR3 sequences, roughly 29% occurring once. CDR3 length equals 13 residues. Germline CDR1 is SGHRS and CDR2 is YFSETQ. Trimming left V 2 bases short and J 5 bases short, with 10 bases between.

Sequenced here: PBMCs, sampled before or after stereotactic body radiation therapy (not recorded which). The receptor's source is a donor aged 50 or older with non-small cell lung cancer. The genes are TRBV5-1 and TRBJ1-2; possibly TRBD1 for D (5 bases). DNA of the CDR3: TGCGCCAGCAGCTTAGTAGGGGAGTATGGCTACACCTTA. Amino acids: CASSLVGEYGYTL.